Listed below are T cell receptor beta chains from one sample, sequenced in a study of T cell responses to AZD1222 COVID-19 vaccine. The data were produced by immunoSEQ multiplex PCR, yet TCRdb's version contains in-frame clones alone and is incomplete. The sample comprises roughly 150,000 clones, 90% of which are singletons, and 1.5% to 2% rests with the top ten. The sequences come from peripheral blood, collected 28 days after the second AZD1222 dose. These receptors all come from an adult who received the AZD1222 COVID-19 vaccine. Each CDR3 is given with its conserved first and last residue. D genes are given only for firm matches. A row's size may be missing; if present it is once, few, many or a size class.

V gene: TRBV18
clone size: .
J gene: TRBJ2-5
D gene: .
CDR3 protein: CASSPPTAETQYF
CDR3 DNA: TGTGCCAGCTCACCACCGACCGCGGAGACCCAGTACTTC

V gene: TRBV30
clone size: .
J gene: TRBJ1-3
D gene: .
CDR3 protein: CAWQGGGNTIYF
CDR3 DNA: TGTGCCTGGCAGGGAGGTGGAAACACCATATATTTT

V gene: TRBV11-2
clone size: .
J gene: TRBJ1-5
D gene: .
CDR3 protein: CASSPSQGNQPQHF
CDR3 DNA: TGTGCCAGCAGCCCTTCGCAGGGCAATCAGCCCCAGCATTTT

V gene: TRBV6-2/TRBV6-3
clone size: .
J gene: TRBJ2-3
D gene: .
CDR3 protein: CASSFHREYFTDTQYF
CDR3 DNA: TGTGCCAGCAGTTTTCACAGGGAGTATTTCACAGATACGCAGTATTTT

V gene: TRBV5-8
clone size: .
J gene: TRBJ2-5
D gene: TRBD1
CDR3 protein: CASSLELRGQGETQYF
CDR3 DNA: TGTGCCAGCAGCTTGGAATTAAGGGGGCAGGGAGAGACCCAGTACTTC

V gene: TRBV6-6
clone size: .
J gene: TRBJ1-4
D gene: TRBD1
CDR3 protein: CASLFRTGQFNEKLFF
CDR3 DNA: TGTGCCAGCCTCTTCAGAACGGGACAGTTTAATGAAAAACTGTTTTTT

V gene: TRBV4-3
clone size: few
J gene: TRBJ1-2
D gene: .
CDR3 protein: CASSPTGQTGPYGYTF
CDR3 DNA: TGCGCCAGCAGCCCTACAGGACAGACCGGCCCCTATGGCTACACCTTC

V gene: TRBV6-5
clone size: .
J gene: TRBJ1-1
D gene: .
CDR3 protein: CASKAGQSTEAFF
CDR3 DNA: TGTGCCAGCAAAGCAGGACAATCCACTGAAGCTTTCTTT

V gene: TRBV5-1
clone size: .
J gene: TRBJ1-4
D gene: .
CDR3 protein: CASSRTGPRNEKLFF
CDR3 DNA: TGCGCCAGCAGCCGGACGGGACCGCGTAATGAAAAACTGTTTTTT

V gene: TRBV9
clone size: .
J gene: TRBJ1-3
D gene: .
CDR3 protein: CASSVAQGTGNTIYF
CDR3 DNA: TGTGCCAGCAGCGTAGCTCAAGGGACTGGAAACACCATATATTTT

V gene: TRBV7-8
clone size: .
J gene: TRBJ1-1
D gene: .
CDR3 protein: CASSLGPSAEAFF
CDR3 DNA: TGTGCCAGCAGCTTGGGCCCGAGTGCTGAAGCTTTCTTT

V gene: TRBV9
clone size: .
J gene: TRBJ1-1
D gene: .
CDR3 protein: CASSTRTENTEAFF
CDR3 DNA: TGTGCCAGCAGCACCCGGACCGAGAACACTGAAGCTTTCTTT

V gene: TRBV7-9
clone size: .
J gene: TRBJ1-2
D gene: .
CDR3 protein: CASSFDGLSRGYTF
CDR3 DNA: TGTGCCAGCAGCTTCGATGGATTGTCGCGCGGCTACACCTTC

V gene: TRBV4-3
clone size: .
J gene: TRBJ1-6
D gene: TRBD1
CDR3 protein: CASSQEHRDRNNSPLHF
CDR3 DNA: TGCGCCAGCAGCCAAGAACACCGGGACAGAAATAATTCACCCCTCCACTTT

V gene: TRBV28
clone size: .
J gene: TRBJ1-2
D gene: .
CDR3 protein: CASRGSANYGYTF
CDR3 DNA: TGTGCCAGCAGGGGTAGTGCTAACTATGGCTACACCTTC

V gene: TRBV29-1
clone size: .
J gene: TRBJ1-5
D gene: TRBD1
CDR3 protein: CSVLTGAYQPQHF
CDR3 DNA: TGCAGCGTTCTTACAGGGGCGTATCAGCCCCAGCATTTT

V gene: TRBV5-1
clone size: .
J gene: TRBJ2-1
D gene: .
CDR3 protein: CASSLDDSEQFF
CDR3 DNA: TGCGCCAGCAGCTTGGACGATAGTGAGCAGTTCTTC

V gene: TRBV19
clone size: .
J gene: TRBJ2-2
D gene: TRBD2
CDR3 protein: CACESGSGTGELFF
CDR3 DNA: TGTGCTTGCGAGAGCGGGAGTGGCACCGGGGAGCTGTTTTTT